The 30 T cell receptor beta chains listed next were all sequenced from one sample in a study of T cell responses to AZD1222 COVID-19 vaccine. Clones were read by immunoSEQ multiplex PCR, and TCRdb kept only the in-frame ones, dropping some. The table has 250,000 to 300,000 clones, 94% seen once. Sequenced here: peripheral blood, sampled 28 days after the second AZD1222 dose. These receptors originate from an adult who received the AZD1222 COVID-19 vaccine.

The chain has TRBV28 and TRBJ1-2, with D unresolved. Per germline, CDR1 MDHEN and CDR2 SYDVKM. V was pared by 6 bases and J by 5 bases, with 13 bases between. The CDR3 is 13 residues long. CDR3 in amino acids: CASRGGKLYGYTF. The CDR3 nucleotides read TGTGCCAGCAGAGGTGGGAAGCTATATGGCTACACCTTC.

The chain is built from TRBV11-1 and TRBJ2-1; no reliable D call. Germline lookup yields CDR1 SGHAT and CDR2 FQDESV (reference sequence). V lost 3 bases, J lost 0 bases, and 6 bases lay in between. The CDR3 is made up of 14 amino acids. CDR3 DNA: TGTGCCAGCAGCTTCACCCGCTCCTACAATGAGCAGTTCTTC. Translated: CASSFTRSYNEQFF.

This rearrangement joins TRBV5-6 to TRBJ2-1, with D hard to call. The CDR3 is 12 residues long. Germline loops: CDR1 SGHDT, CDR2 YYEEEE. Trimming cost V 5 bases and J 13 bases, with 16 bases left between them. This CDR3 is CASRRSSNSQFF. CDR3 in DNA: TGTGCCAGCAGACGATCTAGTAACTCTCAGTTCTTC.

In its sample, this clone was seen once. The CDR3 loop is CASSLVTNTEAFF. CDR3 DNA sequence: TGTGCCAGCAGCTTGGTTACGAACACTGAAGCTTTCTTT. The chain has TRBV5-4 and TRBJ1-1; D not resolved. V gave up 0 bases and J gave up 1 base, with 4 bases separating them. The length of the CDR3 is 13 residues. In germline, CDR1 is SGHNT, CDR2 YYREEE (reference sequence).

The J gene is TRBJ2-3, the V gene TRBV15, with 13 bases lining up with TRBD2. Trimming removed 0 bases from V and 2 bases from J; junction bases left unmatched: 5. In germline, CDR1 is LNHNV, CDR2 YYDKDF (reference sequence). This CDR3 comprises 18 residues. This CDR3 reads CATSRDRGLAGLTDTQYF. The CDR3 bases are TGTGCCACCAGCAGAGACAGGGGACTAGCGGGACTCACAGATACGCAGTATTTT.

The chain is built from TRBV28 and TRBJ2-7, with 8 positions matching TRBD1. Losses at the gene ends were 7 bases for V and 4 bases for J; bases not matched to a gene: 9. The germline CDR1 and CDR2 sequences are MDHEN and SYDVKM. The CDR3 contains 14 residues. The DNA for the CDR3 is TGTGCCAGCAAAGAGGACAGGGATCGATACGAGCAGTACTTC. Its translation is CASKEDRDRYEQYF.

The chain links TRBV12-3 or TRBV12-4 to TRBJ2-2; maybe TRBD1 (5 bases). V was cut by 4 bases and J by 4 bases, with 7 bases left in between. The CDR3 contains 13 residues. The CDR3 DNA is TGTGCCAGCAGTTATAGGGGCACCGGGGAGCTGTTTTTT. Translation: CASSYRGTGELFF.

CDR3 DNA sequence: TGTGCCAGTAGTGTACAGTACAACTACGAGCAGTACTTC. Translated: CASSVQYNYEQYF. The V and J genes are TRBV19 and TRBJ2-7; D remains unclear. The germline V gene encodes CDR1 LNHDA and CDR2 SQIVND (reference sequence). This CDR3 has 13 residues. Trimming removed 5 bases at V and 3 bases at J, with 11 bases between.

V is TRBV13 and J is TRBJ2-5, with D hard to call. CDR3 size: 15 residues. Deletions cut 5 bases from V and 5 bases from J, with 18 bases between. The germline V gene encodes CDR1 PRHDT and CDR2 FYEKMQ (reference sequence). CDR3 in DNA: TGTGCCAGCAGCCCAGCCCCCGGTGTTTCGGAGACCCAGTACTTC. This codes for CASSPAPGVSETQYF.

V is TRBV3-1 (or the pseudogene TRBV3-2) and J is TRBJ1-1, with D unresolved. The ends were cut back, 5 bases at V and 1 base at J, with 8 bases in the middle. This CDR3 is 13 amino acids long. Germline assignment: CDR1 LGHDT and CDR2 YNNKEL (reference sequence). For the CDR3, the DNA is TGTGCCAGCAGCTCCACGGAGAACACTGAAGCTTTCTTT. Translation: CASSSTENTEAFF.

As to this clone: The germline gene is not matched at one end of the junction; a read error may be the cause. Written as DNA, the CDR3 is TGTGCCAGCAGCCCCCTCGACAGTCGGCGCGTGGACTTC. Encoded protein: CASSPLDSRRVDF. J is TRBJ2-7 and V is TRBV14; tentative D call: TRBD1 (5 bases). This CDR3 contains 13 residues. CDR1 and CDR2 (germline): SGHDN, FVKESK.

The chain recombines TRBV7-2 with TRBJ2-7; possible D gene TRBD2, 6 bases. CDR3 length: 14 residues. Germline CDR1 is SGHTA and CDR2 is FQGNSA. Deletions cut 1 base from V and 6 bases from J, with 13 bases between. The CDR3 DNA reads as TGTGCCAGCAGCTTAGGGGGGGATTCGACCGAGCAGTACTTC. Protein: CASSLGGDSTEQYF.

The chain uses TRBV29-1 and TRBJ2-2; D is uncertain. The CDR3 length is 13 residues. Germline V gives CDR1 SQVTM, CDR2 ANQGSEA. The ends were cut back, 6 bases at V and 1 base at J, with 9 bases in the middle. Here the CDR3 reads CSVDDLNTGELFF. CDR3 coding DNA: TGCAGCGTCGATGACTTGAACACCGGGGAGCTGTTTTTT.

In the case of this clone: The sample holds other DNA sequences that translate to the same CDR3. The V gene is TRBV6-5, the J gene TRBJ1-5; unclear D gene. Per germline, CDR1 MNHEY and CDR2 SVGAGI. V was clipped by 7 bases and J by 0 bases, with 7 bases between them. The CDR3 runs 13 residues. CDR3 nucleotides: TGTGCCAGCACTCCTGGTAGCAATCAGCCCCAGCATTTT. It encodes CASTPGSNQPQHF.

The chain employs TRBV5-4 and TRBJ2-6, with D possibly TRBD2 on 6 matching bases. With 0 bases removed from V and 1 base from J, the gap between germline ends came to 11 bases. Germline values: CDR1 SGHNT, CDR2 YYREEE (reference sequence). The CDR3 is made up of 17 amino acids. The CDR3 reads CASSLGVGGSGANVLTF. In nucleotides, the CDR3 is TGTGCCAGCAGCTTGGGGGTCGGGGGTTCTGGGGCCAACGTCCTGACTTTC.

The chain combines TRBV18 with TRBJ1-2; D not resolved. The germline gives CDR1 KGHSH, CDR2 LQKENI. This CDR3 is 13 amino acids long. The V end was cut by 6 bases, the J end by 3 bases, with 11 bases between. The CDR3 nucleotides read TGTGCCAGCTCCCTAAGTCCGGACTATGGCTACACCTTC. Translating gives CASSLSPDYGYTF.

This chain's CDR3 is CASSDRTGANVLTF. The DNA for the CDR3 is TGCGCCAGCAGTGATAGAACTGGGGCCAACGTCCTGACTTTC. The chain couples TRBV10-2 to TRBJ2-6; D remains unclear. CDR3 size: 14 residues. Germline CDR1 WSHSY, CDR2 SAAADI. Trimming removed 3 bases from V and 2 bases from J, with 5 bases in between.

The chain links TRBV6-2 or TRBV6-3 to TRBJ1-4, with 7 positions matching TRBD1. With 4 bases clipped from V and 10 bases from J, the junction kept 9 bases outside the gene matches. This CDR3 region has 14 residues. Germline V gene lookup returns CDR1 MNHEY and CDR2 SVGEGT. The CDR3 nucleotides read TGTGCCAGCAGTTTAGGCCCCAACAGGGGAAAACTGTTTTTT. Translation gives CASSLGPNRGKLFF.

The chain recombines TRBV5-1 with TRBJ1-1, with 9 bases identical to TRBD1. CDR1 is SGHRS, CDR2 YFSETQ, per germline. The CDR3 totals 15 residues. Trimming at V came to 4 bases and at J to 3 bases, leaving 7 bases not matched to a gene. In nucleotides, the CDR3 is TGCGCCAGCAGCGCCCGAGGACAGGGGTACACTGAAGCTTTCTTT. It codes for CASSARGQGYTEAFF.

The V and J genes are TRBV28 and TRBJ1-5; D is undetermined. The length of the CDR3 is 16 residues. The germline gives CDR1 MDHEN, CDR2 SYDVKM. V was trimmed by 2 bases and J by 7 bases, leaving 18 bases between them. DNA of the CDR3: TGTGCCAGCAGTTTACAACCGGGGTCCCGATCCCAGCCCCAGCATTTT. This gives the protein CASSLQPGSRSQPQHF. The full variable domain, with the rest looked up from reference TRBV28 and TRBJ1-5, is DVKVTQSSRYLVKRTGEKVFLECVQDMDHENMFWYRQDPGLGLRLIYFSYDVKMKEKGDIPEGYSVSREKKERFSLILESASTNQTSMYLCASSLQPGSRSQPQHFGDGTRLSIL.

V is TRBV27 and J is TRBJ1-1, with D hard to call. With 8 bases removed from V and 0 bases from J, the gap between germline ends came to 16 bases. CDR3 length: 15 amino acids. Germline CDR1 and CDR2: MNHEY and SMNVEV (reference sequence). Written as DNA, the CDR3 is TGTGCCAGCCTCCGCTTCGGAGAAATGAACACTGAAGCTTTCTTT. This codes for CASLRFGEMNTEAFF.

The chain couples TRBV19 to TRBJ1-1; D not resolved. The CDR3 sequence is 11 residues long. Germline loops: CDR1 LNHDA, CDR2 SQIVND (reference sequence). V lost 3 bases to trimming and J lost 3 bases, with 2 bases between them. The CDR3 DNA reads as TGTGCCAGTAGTATGGACACTGAAGCTTTCTTT. Residues: CASSMDTEAFF.

The rearrangement uses TRBV4-1 and TRBJ2-2; 9 bases align to TRBD2. CDR3 size: 15 residues. V lost 4 bases and J lost 6; bases outside the gene matches: 6. From germline, CDR1 is MGHRA and CDR2 YSYEKL. The chain's CDR3 is CASSLVAGAAGELFF. As DNA, the CDR3 is TGCGCCAGCAGCCTAGTAGCGGGAGCGGCCGGGGAGCTGTTTTTT.

The chain combines TRBV9 with TRBJ1-5, with 7 bases that match TRBD1. J gave up 3 bases and V 4 bases, and 7 bases lay outside the gene matches. This CDR3 contains 15 residues. CDR1 and CDR2 from the germline V gene are SGDLS and YYNGEE. CDR3: CASSLTGVPNQPQHF. CDR3 bases: TGTGCCAGCAGCTTAACAGGGGTCCCCAATCAGCCCCAGCATTTT.

The rearrangement links TRBV7-6 to TRBJ1-1; D is undetermined. Germline values: CDR1 SGHVS, CDR2 FNYEAQ. The CDR3 runs to 14 residues. The V end was cut by 1 base, the J end by 1 base, with 7 bases between. CDR3 protein: CASSLENGNTEAFF. The CDR3 nucleotides are TGTGCCAGCAGCTTAGAGAATGGGAACACTGAAGCTTTCTTT.

The chain joins TRBV18 to TRBJ2-7; D remains unclear. This CDR3 is 13 amino acids long. Trimming left V 3 bases short and J 7 bases short, with 13 bases between. CDR1 and CDR2 (germline): KGHSH, LQKENI. CDR3 protein: CASSPWTGLEQYF. For the CDR3, the DNA is TGTGCCAGCTCACCCTGGACGGGTTTGGAGCAGTACTTC. The full variable domain, in which reference TRBV18 and TRBJ2-7 provide the parts outside the CDR3, is NAGVMQNPRHLVRRRGQEARLRCSPMKGHSHVYWYRQLPEEGLKFMVYLQKENIIDESGMPKERFSAEFPKEGPSILRIQQVVRGDSAAYFCASSPWTGLEQYFGPGTRLTVT.

This clone has just a few counts. The chain uses TRBV5-1 and TRBJ1-2, with 7 bases that match TRBD1. This CDR3 contains 13 residues. Germline V gene sequence: CDR1 SGHRS, CDR2 YFSETQ. Losses at the gene ends were 4 bases for V and 3 bases for J; bases not matched to a gene: 3. In DNA form, the CDR3 reads TGCGCCAGCAGCCACGGGACAGACTATGGCTACACCTTC. Translated: CASSHGTDYGYTF. The entire variable domain, with the rest obtained from reference TRBV5-1 and TRBJ1-2, is as follows: KAGVTQTPRYLIKTRGQQVTLSCSPISGHRSVSWYQQTPGQGLQFLFEYFSETQRNKGNFPGRFSGRQFSNSRSEMNVSTLELGDSALYLCASSHGTDYGYTFGSGTRLTVV.

This CDR3 reads CASSFGTAEPSGNTIYF. CDR3 in DNA: TGTGCCAGCAGCTTCGGGACGGCGGAACCCTCTGGAAACACCATATATTTT. This chain joins TRBV7-6 and TRBJ1-3; a weak D match, TRBD1 (5 bases). Germline CDR1 and CDR2: SGHVS and FNYEAQ. The V end was cut by 3 bases, the J end by 0 bases, with 15 bases between. CDR3 size: 17 residues.

This CDR3 is CASALGAGNQPQHF. CDR3 bases: TGTGCCAGCGCTCTGGGGGCGGGAAATCAGCCCCAGCATTTT. V usage is TRBV3-1 (or the pseudogene TRBV3-2) and J usage is TRBJ1-5, with D tentatively TRBD1 (6 bases). CDR3 length equals 14 residues. Between the trimmed V and J ends, which lost 8 bases and 4 bases, there was a span of 15 bases. The germline V gene encodes CDR1 LGHDT and CDR2 YNNKEL (reference sequence).

CDR3 nucleotide sequence: TGTGCCAGCAGCCCTTCCCTTGGACCGGGGAATTCACCCCTCCACTTT. Amino acids: CASSPSLGPGNSPLHF. V and J are TRBV7-9 and TRBJ1-6; D is ambiguous. Germline CDR1 SEHNR, CDR2 FQNEAQ (reference sequence). The CDR3 covers 16 residues. V dropped 5 bases and J dropped 7 bases, with 18 bases sitting between them.